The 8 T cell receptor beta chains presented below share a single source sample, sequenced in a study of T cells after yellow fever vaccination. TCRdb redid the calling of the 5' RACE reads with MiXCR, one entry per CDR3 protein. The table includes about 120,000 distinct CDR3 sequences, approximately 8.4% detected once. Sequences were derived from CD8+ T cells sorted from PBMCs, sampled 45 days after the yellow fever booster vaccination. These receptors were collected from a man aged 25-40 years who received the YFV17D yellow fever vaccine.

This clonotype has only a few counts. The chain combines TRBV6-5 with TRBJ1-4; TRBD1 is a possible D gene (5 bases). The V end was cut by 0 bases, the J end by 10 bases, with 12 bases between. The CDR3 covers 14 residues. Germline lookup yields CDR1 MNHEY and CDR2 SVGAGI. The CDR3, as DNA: TGTGCCAGCAGTTACTCACAGGAAGGGGTAAAACTGTTTTTT. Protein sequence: CASSYSQEGVKLFF.

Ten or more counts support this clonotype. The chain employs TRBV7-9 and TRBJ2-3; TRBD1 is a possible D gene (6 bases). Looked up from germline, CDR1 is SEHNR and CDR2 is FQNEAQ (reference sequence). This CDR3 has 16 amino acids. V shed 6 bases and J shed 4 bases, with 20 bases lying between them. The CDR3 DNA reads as TGTGCCAGCAGGGACAGCCGGGACCCTCGCCCAGATACGCAGTATTTT. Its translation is CASRDSRDPRPDTQYF.

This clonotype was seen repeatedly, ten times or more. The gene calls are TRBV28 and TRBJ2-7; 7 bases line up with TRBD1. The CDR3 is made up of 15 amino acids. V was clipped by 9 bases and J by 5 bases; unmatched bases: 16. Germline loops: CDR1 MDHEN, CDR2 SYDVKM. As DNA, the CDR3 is TGTGCCAGTACCTACTTAGGGGGCTCAGGTGACGAGCAGTACTTC. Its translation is CASTYLGGSGDEQYF.

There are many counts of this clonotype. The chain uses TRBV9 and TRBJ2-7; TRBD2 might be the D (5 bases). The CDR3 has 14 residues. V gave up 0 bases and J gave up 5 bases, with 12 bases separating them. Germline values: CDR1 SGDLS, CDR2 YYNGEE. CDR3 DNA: TGTGCCAGCAGCGTAGTGGTGGGAGCGGACGAGCAGTACTTC. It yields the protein CASSVVVGADEQYF.

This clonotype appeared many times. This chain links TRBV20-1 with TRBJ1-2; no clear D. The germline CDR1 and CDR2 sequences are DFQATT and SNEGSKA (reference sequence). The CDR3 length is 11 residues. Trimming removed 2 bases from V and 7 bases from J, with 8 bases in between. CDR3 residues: CSARPELGYTF. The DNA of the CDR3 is TGCAGTGCTAGACCCGAGCTTGGCTACACCTTC.

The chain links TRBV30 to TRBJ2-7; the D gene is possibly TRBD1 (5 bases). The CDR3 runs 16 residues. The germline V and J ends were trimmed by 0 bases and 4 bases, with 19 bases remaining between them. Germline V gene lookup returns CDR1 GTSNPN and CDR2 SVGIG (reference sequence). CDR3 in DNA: TGTGCCTGGAGTGTTATCTCTAGAAGGGGTTTTTACGAGCAGTACTTC. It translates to CAWSVISRRGFYEQYF.

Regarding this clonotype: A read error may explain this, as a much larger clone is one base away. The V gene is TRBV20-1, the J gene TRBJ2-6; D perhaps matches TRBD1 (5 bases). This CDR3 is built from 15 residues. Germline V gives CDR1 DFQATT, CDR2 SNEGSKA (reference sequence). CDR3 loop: CSARWSSSGAYVLTF. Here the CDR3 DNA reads TGCAGTGCTAGGTGGTCCTCCTCTGGGGCCTACGTCCTGACTTTC.

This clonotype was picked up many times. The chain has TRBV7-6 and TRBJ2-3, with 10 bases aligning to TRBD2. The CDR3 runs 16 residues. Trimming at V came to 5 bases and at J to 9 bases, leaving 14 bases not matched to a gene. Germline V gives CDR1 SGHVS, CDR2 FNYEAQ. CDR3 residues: CASSPLGGLAGDTQYF. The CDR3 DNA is TGTGCCAGCAGCCCCCTGGGGGGCCTAGCGGGAGACACGCAGTATTTT.